A selection of T cell receptor beta chains follows, all from one sample in a study of beta chain features in type 1 diabetes. Clones were sequenced by immunoSEQ multiplex PCR, and TCRdb holds only the in-frame ones, with some missing. Of around 500,000 clones in the sample, more than 9.5% were seen once. Material for sequencing was naive CD4+ T cells from blood. Receptors were obtained from a woman under 30 in good health. Each CDR3 is given with its conserved first and last residue. D genes are given only for firm matches. Only part of the rows carry a size: once, few, many, or a class if the clone is expanded.

clone_size j_call v_call d_call cdr3_nt cdr3_aa
NA TRBJ2-1 TRBV30 TRBD2 TGTGCCTGGAGTGGTTGGGCGGGGGACAATGAGCAGTTCTTC CAWSGWAGDNEQFF
few TRBJ1-2 TRBV9 TRBD1 TGTGCCAGCAGCTTTGGATGGCGAGGGGACAGCCTCAGGTGGGGCTACACCTTC CASSFGWRGDSLRWGYTF
few TRBJ2-6 TRBV30 TRBD1 TGTGCCTGGAATAACAGGGGGCAGTCTGGGGCCAACGTCCTGACTTTC CAWNNRGQSGANVLTF
NA TRBJ1-2 TRBV30 TRBD1 TGTGCCTGGAGTAGAGGACAGGTCTATGGCTACACCTTC CAWSRGQVYGYTF
few TRBJ1-1 TRBV15 TRBD1 TGTGCCACCAGCCTTCGACAGGGAGGCACTGAAGCTTTCTTT CATSLRQGGTEAFF
few TRBJ2-3 TRBV10-3 NA TGTGCCATCTGTCAAGATCCCTACACAGATACGCAGTATTTT CAICQDPYTDTQYF
NA TRBJ1-6 TRBV2 NA TGTGCCAGCAGTGAAGCGGGGAGGGAAGTCTCACCCCTCCACTTT CASSEAGREVSPLHF
NA TRBJ1-6 TRBV5-1 TRBD1 TGCGCCAGCAGCTTGGTGCCGCGGGGGACAGATTCACCCCTCCACTTT CASSLVPRGTDSPLHF
few TRBJ2-1 TRBV29-1 TRBD1 TGCAGCGTTTCGAGGGGGCCATACTCCTACAATGAGCAGTTCTTC CSVSRGPYSYNEQFF
few TRBJ2-3 TRBV13 NA TGTGCCAGCAGGGGCTGGGCTAGCACAGATACGCAGTATTTT CASRGWASTDTQYF
NA TRBJ2-5 TRBV7-9 NA TGTGCCAGCAGCTTTGCAGTACAGGTGGAAGAGACCCAGTACTTC CASSFAVQVEETQYF
NA TRBJ2-1 TRBV7-6 TRBD2 TGTGCCAGCAGCCCAGCTAGCGGGGGGAATGAGCAGTTCTTC CASSPASGGNEQFF
few TRBJ2-7 TRBV2 TRBD2 TGTGCCAGCAGTGAAGAGCGGGGCCCCTACGAGCAGTACTTC CASSEERGPYEQYF
many TRBJ2-1 TRBV14 NA TGTGCCAGCAGCCAAGATCGCGGTGAGCAGTTCTTC CASSQDRGEQFF
NA TRBJ2-7 TRBV30 NA TGTGCCTGGCTCCTTAAGGACAGCCCCTACGAGCAGTACTTC CAWLLKDSPYEQYF
NA TRBJ2-7 TRBV6-5 NA TGTGCCAGCAGTTACAAGGGGGCCTACGAGCAGTACTTC CASSYKGAYEQYF
NA TRBJ2-2 TRBV15 NA TGTGCCACCAGCGGACAGACAGCTAACACCGGGGAGCTGTTTTTT CATSGQTANTGELFF
few TRBJ2-1 TRBV6-5 TRBD2 TGTGCCAGCAGGAGTAGCGGGCGGTCGTTCTTC CASRSSGRSFF
NA TRBJ2-7 TRBV10-3 NA TGTGCCATCAGTGATCGGCCAGGCTACGAGCAGTACTTC CAISDRPGYEQYF
NA TRBJ1-3 TRBV30 NA TGTGCCTGGAGGGGAGATTTAAACTCTGGAAACACCATATATTTT CAWRGDLNSGNTIYF
NA TRBJ2-1 TRBV6-6 TRBD2 TGTGCCACCAAACGGGGGGGAAAGAATGAGCAGTTCTTC CATKRGGKNEQFF
few TRBJ2-3 TRBV7-9 TRBD1 TGTGCCAGCAGCAGAGACAGGGCGAATGCAGATACGCAGTATTTT CASSRDRANADTQYF
NA TRBJ1-1 TRBV7-9 NA TGTGCCAGCAGCTTTATGGAGAACACTGAAGCTTTCTTT CASSFMENTEAFF
NA TRBJ2-1 TRBV15 TRBD2 TGTGCCACCAGCAGAGGAGGGCTAGCGGACACGGGGAATGAGCAGTTCTTC CATSRGGLADTGNEQFF
NA TRBJ1-1 TRBV6-4 NA TGTGCCAGCAGTGTGGAAGAGAACACTGAAGCTTTCTTT CASSVEENTEAFF
NA TRBJ2-3 TRBV9 TRBD1 TGTGCCAGCAGCGTGTCAGGGGGCATTGGCACAGATACGCAGTATTTT CASSVSGGIGTDTQYF
few TRBJ2-7 TRBV19 NA TGTGCCAGTAGTATGGTAGCGAAGATAGACGAGCAGTACTTC CASSMVAKIDEQYF
few TRBJ1-2 TRBV11-2 NA TGTGCCAGCAGACACGCAGAGTACGGCTACACCTTC CASRHAEYGYTF